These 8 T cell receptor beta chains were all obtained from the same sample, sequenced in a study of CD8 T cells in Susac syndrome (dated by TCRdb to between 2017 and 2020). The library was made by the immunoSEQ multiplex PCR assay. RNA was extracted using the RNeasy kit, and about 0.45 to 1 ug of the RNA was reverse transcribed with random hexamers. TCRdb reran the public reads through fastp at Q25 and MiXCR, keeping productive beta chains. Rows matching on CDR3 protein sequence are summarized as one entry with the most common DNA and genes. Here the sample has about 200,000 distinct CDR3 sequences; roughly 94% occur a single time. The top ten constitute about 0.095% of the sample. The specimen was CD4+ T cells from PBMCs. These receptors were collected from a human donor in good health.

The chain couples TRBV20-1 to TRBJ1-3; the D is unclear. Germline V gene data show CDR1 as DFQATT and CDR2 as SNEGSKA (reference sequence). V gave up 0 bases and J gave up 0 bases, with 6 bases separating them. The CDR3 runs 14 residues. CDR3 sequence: CSAREGSSGNTIYF. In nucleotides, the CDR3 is TGCAGTGCTAGAGAAGGGAGCTCTGGAAACACCATATATTTT.

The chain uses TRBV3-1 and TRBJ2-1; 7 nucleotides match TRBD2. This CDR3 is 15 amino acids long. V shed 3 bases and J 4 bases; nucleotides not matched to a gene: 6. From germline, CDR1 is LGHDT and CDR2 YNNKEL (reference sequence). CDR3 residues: CASSQGLAEYNEQFF. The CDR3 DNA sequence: TGTGCCAGCAGCCAGGGTCTAGCGGAGTACAATGAGCAGTTCTTC.

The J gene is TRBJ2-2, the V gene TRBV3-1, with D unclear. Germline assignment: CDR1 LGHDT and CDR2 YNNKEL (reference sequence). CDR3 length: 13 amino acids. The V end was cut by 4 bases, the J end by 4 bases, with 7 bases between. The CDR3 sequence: CASSRTITGELFF. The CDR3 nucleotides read TGTGCCAGCAGCCGAACGATCACCGGGGAGCTGTTTTTT.

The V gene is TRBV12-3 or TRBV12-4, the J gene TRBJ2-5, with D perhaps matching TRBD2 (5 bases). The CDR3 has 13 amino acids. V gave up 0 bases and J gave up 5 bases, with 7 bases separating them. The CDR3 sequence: CASSLAGVETQYF. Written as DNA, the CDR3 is TGTGCCAGCAGTTTAGCGGGAGTTGAGACCCAGTACTTC.

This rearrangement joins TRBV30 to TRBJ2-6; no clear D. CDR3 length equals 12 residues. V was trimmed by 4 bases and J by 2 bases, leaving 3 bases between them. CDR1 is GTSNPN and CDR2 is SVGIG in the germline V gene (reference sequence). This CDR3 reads CAWNPGANVLTF. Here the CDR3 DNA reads TGTGCCTGGAATCCTGGGGCCAACGTCCTGACTTTC.

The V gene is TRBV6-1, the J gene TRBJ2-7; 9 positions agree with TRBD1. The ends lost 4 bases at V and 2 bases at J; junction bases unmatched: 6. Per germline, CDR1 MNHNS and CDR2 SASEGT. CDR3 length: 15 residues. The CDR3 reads CASSGAGTGTYEQYV. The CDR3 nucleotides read TGTGCCAGCAGTGGAGCCGGGACAGGGACCTACGAGCAGTACGTC.

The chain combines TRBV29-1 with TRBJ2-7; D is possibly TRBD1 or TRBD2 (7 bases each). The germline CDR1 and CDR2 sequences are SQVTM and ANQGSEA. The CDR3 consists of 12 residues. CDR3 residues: CSARGGLGEQYF. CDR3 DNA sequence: TGCAGTGCCAGGGGGGGCCTGGGCGAGCAGTACTTC.

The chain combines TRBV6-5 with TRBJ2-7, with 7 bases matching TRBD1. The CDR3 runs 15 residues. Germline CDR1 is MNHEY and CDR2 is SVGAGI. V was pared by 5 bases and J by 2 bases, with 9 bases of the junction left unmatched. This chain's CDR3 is CASSAGTELTYEQYV. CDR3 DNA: TGTGCCAGCAGTGCCGGGACAGAATTAACCTACGAGCAGTACGTC.